This TCR beta chain originates from a study of PD-1 blockade in classical Hodgkin lymphoma. Overall study findings and caveats: Relapsed/refractory patients reportedly had the lowest baseline TCR diversity, below newly diagnosed patients, who were below healthy donors.

There are a few counts of this clone. Its antigen remains unidentified. Sequencing was performed with immunoSEQ multiplex PCR; in TCRdb, only in-frame clones are kept and a portion is missing. The data show about 1,600 clones, 60% to 70% seen once. Germline lookup yields CDR1 MNHEY and CDR2 SVGAGI. V was cut by 10 bases and J by 4 bases, with 17 bases left in between. The CDR3 is made up of 14 amino acids. Every single patient, without exception, relapsed after autologous stem cell transplantation, and brentuximab vedotin exposure varied. Thawed PBMCs were the source of CD8+ T cells, obtained through magnetic negative selection.

The sequence derives from a human donor with classical Hodgkin lymphoma. This material consisted of CD8+ T cells from blood, taken at baseline. J is TRBJ1-5 and V is TRBV6-5; a possible D gene is TRBD1 (6 bases). CDR3 coding DNA: TGTGCCACCCAACCTGGACAGAAGAATCAGCCCCAGCATTTT. Protein: CATQPGQKNQPQHF.